This TCR beta chain was identified during a study of blood T cell repertoires in COVID-19. Whole-study context: Researchers got acute and convalescent COVID-19 samples from the United States, Italy and Spain.

This table comes from immunoSEQ multiplex PCR, and its TCRdb copy is limited to in-frame clones, with some not included. Among under 250,000 clones listed, approximately 80% were seen once. This clone was found once. V lost 0 bases, J lost 7 bases, and 14 bases stayed unmatched. This CDR3 has 17 amino acids. Germline values: CDR1 LNHNV, CDR2 YYDKDF (reference sequence). The J gene is TRBJ1-2, the V gene TRBV15; 7 positions match TRBD1. Sequencing was performed on peripheral blood. The receptor was derived from a human donor in a cohort sampled during active COVID-19. Here the CDR3 reads CATSRDQKKETGSGYTF. The DNA for the CDR3 is TGTGCCACCAGCAGAGATCAAAAAAAGGAGACAGGGAGTGGCTACACCTTC.